This entry lists 28 T cell receptor beta chains sequenced from one sample in a study of radiotherapy plus CTLA-4 blockade in lung cancer. This table comes from immunoSEQ multiplex PCR, and its TCRdb copy is limited to in-frame clones, with some not included. The sample records 60,000 to 85,000 clones, around 87% being singletons. The sequencing used peripheral blood, collected from a patient treated with radiotherapy plus ipilimumab. Every receptor here comes from a human donor with non-small cell lung cancer who had stable disease on radiotherapy plus ipilimumab.

This rearrangement joins TRBV29-1 to TRBJ1-3; D remains unclear. Trimming pared 7 bases from V and 7 bases from J, leaving 17 bases between. The CDR3 is 13 residues long. Germline-derived CDR1 and CDR2 are SQVTM and ANQGSEA. The CDR3: CSASGNPGNTIYF. The DNA of the CDR3 is TGCAGCGCCTCAGGCAATCCGGGGAACACCATATATTTT.

The chain carries TRBV6-1 and TRBJ2-1; D gene uncertain. The CDR3 contains 15 residues. Trimming stripped 6 bases from V and 3 bases from J, with 15 bases between. The germline V gene has CDR1 MNHNS and CDR2 SASEGT. CDR3 protein: CASRNQETFYNEQFF. The DNA of the CDR3 is TGTGCCAGCAGAAATCAGGAGACTTTCTACAATGAGCAGTTCTTC.

V is TRBV19 and J is TRBJ1-2; a weak D match, TRBD1 (5 bases). V lost 3 bases and J 3 bases, leaving 11 bases between the germline ends. The CDR3 is made up of 14 amino acids. Looked up from germline, CDR1 is LNHDA and CDR2 is SQIVND (reference sequence). The CDR3 DNA reads as TGTGCCAGTAGTATGTTGGGGCGCGACTATGGCTACACCTTC. Translating gives CASSMLGRDYGYTF.

The chain employs TRBV5-1 and TRBJ2-5; D is perhaps TRBD1 (5 bases). Germline V CDR1 and CDR2: SGHRS, YFSETQ. This CDR3 comprises 14 residues. Trimming took off 2 bases at V and 0 bases at J, with 8 bases between the two ends. Here the CDR3 reads CASSFQGDQETQYF. The CDR3 DNA reads TGCGCCAGCAGCTTTCAAGGGGACCAAGAGACCCAGTACTTC.

This sequence joins TRBV10-3 and TRBJ2-1, with D tentatively TRBD2 (5 bases). Per the germline V gene, CDR1 is ENHRY and CDR2 is SYGVKD. V was trimmed by 2 bases and J by 6 bases, leaving 8 bases between them. The CDR3 spans 13 residues. This CDR3 reads CAISEISGNEQFF. Here the CDR3 DNA reads TGTGCCATCAGTGAGATCAGCGGCAATGAGCAGTTCTTC.

The chain is built from TRBV7-2 and TRBJ2-7, with 14 bases identical to TRBD2. Germline trimming cut 5 bases from V and 6 bases from J; bases unmatched to any gene: 6. Germline CDR1 reads SGHTA; CDR2 reads FQGNSA. The CDR3 covers 15 residues. CDR3 DNA: TGTGCCAGCAGCAGACTAGCGGGAGGGCAGGGCGAGCAGTACTTC. Amino acid sequence: CASSRLAGGQGEQYF. The entire variable domain, with the rest obtained from reference TRBV7-2 and TRBJ2-7, is as follows: GAGVSQSPSNKVTEKGKDVELRCDPISGHTALYWYRQSLGQGLEFLIYFQGNSAPDKSGLPSDRFSAERTGGSVSTLTIQRTQQEDSAVYLCASSRLAGGQGEQYFGPGTRLTVT.

The CDR3 bases are TGTGCCAGCAGCTCCCGGGGACAGCGGGGGATCTACGAGCAGTACTTC. Translation gives CASSSRGQRGIYEQYF. This chain joins TRBV5-6 and TRBJ2-7, with D possibly being TRBD2 (8 bases). The V end lost 3 bases, the J end lost 3 bases, and 19 bases lay between the germline ends. The germline CDR1 and CDR2 sequences are SGHDT and YYEEEE. The CDR3 spans 16 residues.

The chain carries TRBV15 and TRBJ1-6; 8 bases are a match to TRBD1. CDR1 is LNHNV, CDR2 YYDKDF, per germline (reference sequence). V lost 3 bases to trimming and J lost 9 bases; unmatched junction nucleotides: 7. This CDR3 region has 15 residues. CDR3 residues: CATSRIQGESSPLHF. The CDR3 DNA reads TGTGCCACCAGCAGGATACAGGGGGAGAGTTCACCCCTCCACTTT.

The rearrangement links TRBV27 to TRBJ2-5, with 9 bases lining up with TRBD2. The CDR3 totals 15 residues. Germline assignment: CDR1 MNHEY and CDR2 SMNVEV (reference sequence). Trimming at V came to 3 bases and at J to 4 bases, leaving 6 bases not matched to a gene. The CDR3, as DNA: TGTGCCAGCAGTTTCGCGGGGGGGCCGGGAGAGACCCAGTACTTC. This codes for CASSFAGGPGETQYF.

This clone was observed a handful of times. The gene calls are TRBV5-4 and TRBJ1-6; D remains unclear. The length of the CDR3 is 17 residues. The germline CDR1 and CDR2 sequences are SGHNT and YYREEE (reference sequence). Trimming left V 3 bases short and J 0 bases short, with 13 bases between. CDR3 in amino acids: CASSSGLVSSYNSPLHF. In DNA form, the CDR3 reads TGTGCCAGCAGCTCCGGGCTGGTAAGCTCCTATAATTCACCCCTCCACTTT. Variable domain in full (rest from reference TRBV5-4 and TRBJ1-6): ETGVTQSPTHLIKTRGQQVTLRCSSQSGHNTVSWYQQALGQGPQFIFQYYREEENGRGNFPPRFSGLQFPNYSSELNVNALELDDSALYLCASSSGLVSSYNSPLHFGNGTRLTVT.

The chain is built from TRBV2 and TRBJ2-1; D ambiguous. Trimming left V 6 bases short and J 7 bases short, with 19 bases between. Germline CDR1 reads SNHLY; CDR2 reads FYNNEI. This CDR3 is built from 15 residues. The CDR3 DNA is TGTGCCAGCAGACAGACGATCTTTGGGTGGAATGAGCAGTTCTTC. The encoded protein is CASRQTIFGWNEQFF.

A few counts support this clone. V gene TRBV7-6 combines with J gene TRBJ2-3, with 8 positions matching TRBD2. CDR1 is SGHVS and CDR2 is FNYEAQ in the germline V gene. CDR3 length equals 16 residues. The trim removed 1 base at V and 0 bases at J, leaving 3 bases unmatched. The CDR3 sequence is CASSLGAGASTDTQYF. The CDR3 region has the DNA TGTGCCAGCAGCTTAGGAGCGGGGGCTAGCACAGATACGCAGTATTTT.

This chain connects TRBV27 to TRBJ1-5; 8 bases are shared with TRBD1. Per germline, CDR1 MNHEY and CDR2 SMNVEV (reference sequence). The CDR3 runs to 14 residues. V was clipped by 3 bases and J by 2 bases; unmatched bases: 0. CDR3 loop: CASSLTGGNQPQHF. CDR3 nucleotide sequence: TGTGCCAGCAGTTTGACAGGGGGCAATCAGCCCCAGCATTTT.

This chain joins TRBV4-1 and TRBJ2-7, with D possibly being TRBD1 (5 bases). Germline values: CDR1 MGHRA, CDR2 YSYEKL. Trimming left V 0 bases short and J 0 bases short, with 9 bases between. The CDR3 spans 15 residues. The CDR3 loop reads CASSQEGLPSYEQYF. Written as DNA, the CDR3 is TGCGCCAGCAGCCAAGAGGGGCTACCCTCCTACGAGCAGTACTTC.

The chain has TRBV4-1 and TRBJ1-2; 9 nucleotides agree with TRBD1. The CDR3 is 17 residues long. Germline V CDR1 and CDR2: MGHRA, YSYEKL. J was trimmed by 8 bases and V by 1 base; bases with no gene match: 14. In nucleotides, the CDR3 is TGCGCCAGCAGCCAAGGTTTAAGGGGGACAGGGACGGAAGGCTACACCTTC. It codes for CASSQGLRGTGTEGYTF.

The V call is TRBV28, the J call TRBJ2-7, with D uncertain. Trimming took 10 bases from V and 0 from J, leaving 13 bases between them. CDR3 length: 13 residues. Germline-derived CDR1 and CDR2 are MDHEN and SYDVKM. The CDR3 nucleotides read TGTGCCATCTTAGACATGAGCTCCTACGAGCAGTACTTC. Translation gives CAILDMSSYEQYF.

The genes are TRBV18 and TRBJ1-4; 11 bases line up with TRBD1. Germline V gene sequence: CDR1 KGHSH, CDR2 LQKENI. This CDR3 contains 17 residues. The junction had 3 bases not matched to a gene; V was cut back by 3 bases and J by 0 bases. DNA of the CDR3: TGTGCCAGCTCACCCTGGACAGGGGGCACAACTAATGAAAAACTGTTTTTT. It specifies CASSPWTGGTTNEKLFF.

The chain joins TRBV7-3 to TRBJ2-7; TRBD1 matches 7 bases. This CDR3 region has 15 residues. CDR1 is SGHTA, CDR2 FQGTGA, per germline. V dropped 5 bases and J dropped 0; count of bases not matched to a gene: 7. The CDR3 is CASSKGQMNSYEQYF. The CDR3 DNA reads as TGTGCCAGCAGCAAGGGACAGATGAACTCCTACGAGCAGTACTTC.

The chain carries TRBV18 and TRBJ2-3; TRBD2 is a possible D gene (6 bases). Trimming shortened V by 6 bases and J by 1 base, and 17 bases separated the two germline ends. Germline loops: CDR1 KGHSH, CDR2 LQKENI. The CDR3 is made up of 16 amino acids. CDR3 bases: TGTGCCAGCTCGGGCGTAACGGGGGAACGCACAGATACGCAGTATTTT. Protein product: CASSGVTGERTDTQYF.

Only one count was recorded for this clone. The V gene is TRBV5-6, the J gene TRBJ1-2; 9 nucleotides align to TRBD1. This CDR3 is 15 amino acids long. Per the germline V gene, CDR1 is SGHDT and CDR2 is YYEEEE. The CDR3 reads CASRDRDDLSYGYTF. The CDR3 DNA reads as TGTGCAAGCCGGGACAGGGATGATTTAAGCTATGGCTACACCTTC.

The V call is TRBV5-1, the J call TRBJ2-1, with 7 nucleotides matching TRBD2. The junction had 12 bases not matched to a gene; V was cut back by 0 bases and J by 9 bases. This CDR3 contains 16 residues. Germline CDR1 SGHRS, CDR2 YFSETQ. The CDR3 loop is CASSLATSGARGEQFF. CDR3 in DNA: TGCGCCAGCAGCTTGGCCACAAGCGGGGCCCGGGGTGAGCAGTTCTTC.

V usage is TRBV9 and J usage is TRBJ1-1; D not certain. The V and J ends lost 3 bases and 5 bases respectively, with 17 bases between them. This CDR3 is 15 amino acids long. Per germline, CDR1 SGDLS and CDR2 YYNGEE. The CDR3 DNA sequence: TGTGCCAGCAGCGCGGCGGGCCATACTGGAACTGAAGCTTTCTTT. Amino acids: CASSAAGHTGTEAFF.

A few counts support this clone. The rearrangement joins TRBV27 to TRBJ1-6, with 7 bases matching TRBD1. CDR1 and CDR2 (germline): MNHEY, SMNVEV (reference sequence). Unmatched junction bases numbered 8, after V lost 2 bases and J lost 4 bases. The CDR3 totals 17 residues. CDR3 amino acids: CASSLVAGGGYNSPLHF. The DNA for the CDR3 is TGTGCCAGCAGTTTAGTGGCAGGGGGGGGTTATAATTCACCCCTCCACTTT.

This CDR3 reads CATSRGSAGGAETQYF. The CDR3 coding sequence is TGTGCCACCAGCAGAGGGTCGGCAGGGGGGGCAGAGACCCAGTACTTC. This chain uses TRBV15 with TRBJ2-5; D possibly matches TRBD1 or TRBD2 (7 bases each). Germline-derived CDR1 and CDR2 are LNHNV and YYDKDF (reference sequence). This CDR3 is built from 16 residues. Trimming took 1 base from V and 4 from J, leaving 16 bases between them.

DNA for the CDR3: TGTGCCAGCAGCCGGGATCTTAGCGGGGGGGGAACCGGGGAGCTGTTTTTT. Protein product: CASSRDLSGGGTGELFF. V and J are TRBV5-4 and TRBJ2-2, with TRBD2 identical over 11 bases. The CDR3 spans 17 residues. With V trimmed by 4 bases and J by 5 bases, 10 bases remained unmatched. Germline V gene lookup returns CDR1 SGHNT and CDR2 YYREEE (reference sequence).

This chain joins TRBV11-2 and TRBJ2-7; the match to TRBD2 covers 9 bases. Germline V gene data show CDR1 as SGHAT and CDR2 as FQNNGV. This CDR3 is 16 amino acids long. V lost 5 bases and J lost 3; bases outside the gene matches: 11. CDR3 residues: CASSKEGASGIYEQYF. DNA for the CDR3: TGTGCCAGCAGCAAAGAGGGCGCTAGCGGGATCTACGAGCAGTACTTC.

This clone was seen only once. The rearrangement joins TRBV4-1 to TRBJ1-1, with 8 positions matching TRBD1. Germline CDR1 MGHRA, CDR2 YSYEKL. J lost 2 bases, V lost 3 bases, and 14 bases had no gene match. This CDR3 spans 18 amino acids. DNA of the CDR3: TGCGCCAGCAGCCAGGAAACCGGGACAGGTGCCTTCAACACTGAAGCTTTCTTT. This translates into CASSQETGTGAFNTEAFF.

The V gene is TRBV28, the J gene TRBJ1-2, with D unclear. The germline V gene encodes CDR1 MDHEN and CDR2 SYDVKM. The V end lost 8 bases, the J end lost 2 bases, and 15 bases lay between the germline ends. The CDR3 contains 14 residues. CDR3: CASGTMLANYGYTF. The DNA of the CDR3 is TGTGCCAGCGGTACAATGTTAGCAAACTATGGCTACACCTTC.